This T cell receptor (beta chain) was obtained from a study of T-cell memory formation after mild COVID-19. Study context: Among the donors, TCR clusters were largely specific to each donor.

Each CDR3 protein is one row after TCRdb ran MiXCR on the 5' RACE reads. This sample has about 190,000 distinct CDR3 sequences; approximately 10% occur once, and the top ten carry 3% to 3.5%. The sequenced material came from PBMCs or a T cell subset sorted from them (not recorded which). This sequence was found in a man aged 18 to 30 who had mild COVID-19 (a few samples of this study predate the infection). Cell type and time point are not known.

CDR3 DNA: TGTGCCAGCAGCCCCGGGACAGGCGGAAACACCATATATTTT. Translated, it gives CASSPGTGGNTIYF. The gene calls are TRBV6-6 and TRBJ1-3, with 8 bases matching TRBD1. V lost 6 bases and J lost 4; bases outside the gene matches: 5. This CDR3 is built from 14 residues. Germline-derived CDR1 and CDR2 are MNHNY and SVGAGI (reference sequence).